These 4 T cell receptor beta chains were sequenced from one sample in a study of OX40 agonist ivuxolimab in advanced cancers. The assay was immunoSEQ multiplex PCR, and TCRdb's table has in-frame clones only and misses some. This table holds some 98,000 clones, 85% to 95% found once. The material sequenced was CD4+ or CD8+ T cells sorted from blood, taken in a trial of the OX40 agonist ivuxolimab. Source of these receptors: an adult with an advanced solid tumor such as melanoma, head and neck, liver or kidney cancer.

This clone has just a few counts. This sequence joins TRBV7-2 and TRBJ1-1; no reliable D call. The CDR3 has 13 amino acids. V was shortened by 5 bases and J by 3 bases, with 10 bases between the two germline ends. CDR1 and CDR2 (germline): SGHTA, FQGNSA. This chain's CDR3 is CASSIVEDTEAFF. The CDR3 DNA is TGTGCCAGCAGCATAGTAGAGGACACTGAAGCTTTCTTT.

The V gene is TRBV6-1, the J gene TRBJ2-3, with D perhaps given as TRBD1 or TRBD2 (6 bases each). Germline loops: CDR1 MNHNS, CDR2 SASEGT. V was cut by 8 bases and J by 6 bases, with 12 bases left in between. This CDR3 region has 12 residues. The CDR3 DNA sequence: TGTGCCAGCGGGTCGGGGGCTGATACGCAGTATTTT. It codes for CASGSGADTQYF.

The chain couples TRBV5-1 to TRBJ2-1; 8 bases map to TRBD2. The CDR3 is made up of 14 amino acids. CDR1 is SGHRS, CDR2 YFSETQ, per germline. The V gene end was trimmed by 2 bases and the J gene end by 8 bases; junction bases not matched to a gene: 6. CDR3 protein: CASSLSGSTYEQFF. CDR3 nucleotide sequence: TGCGCCAGCAGCTTAAGCGGGAGTACCTATGAGCAGTTCTTC.

The chain links TRBV28 to TRBJ2-5; D is unresolved. The CDR3 has 13 residues. Germline V gene sequence: CDR1 MDHEN, CDR2 SYDVKM. Trimming cost V 7 bases and J 3 bases, with 12 bases left between them. The CDR3: CASTGWSEETQYF. DNA of the CDR3: TGTGCCAGCACCGGATGGTCGGAAGAGACCCAGTACTTC.